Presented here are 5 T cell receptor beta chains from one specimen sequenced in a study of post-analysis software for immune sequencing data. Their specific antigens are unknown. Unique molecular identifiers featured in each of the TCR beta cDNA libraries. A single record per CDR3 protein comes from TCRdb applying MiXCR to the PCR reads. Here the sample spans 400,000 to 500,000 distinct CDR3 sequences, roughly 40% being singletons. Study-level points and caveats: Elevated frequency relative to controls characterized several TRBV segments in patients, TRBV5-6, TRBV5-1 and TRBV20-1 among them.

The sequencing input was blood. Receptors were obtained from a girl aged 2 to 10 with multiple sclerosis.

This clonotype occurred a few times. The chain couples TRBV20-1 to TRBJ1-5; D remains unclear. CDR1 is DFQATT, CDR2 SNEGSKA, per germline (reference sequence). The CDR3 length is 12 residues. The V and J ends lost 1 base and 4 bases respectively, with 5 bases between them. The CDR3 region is CSARVPNQPQHF. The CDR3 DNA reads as TGCAGTGCTAGAGTACCGAATCAGCCCCAGCATTTT.

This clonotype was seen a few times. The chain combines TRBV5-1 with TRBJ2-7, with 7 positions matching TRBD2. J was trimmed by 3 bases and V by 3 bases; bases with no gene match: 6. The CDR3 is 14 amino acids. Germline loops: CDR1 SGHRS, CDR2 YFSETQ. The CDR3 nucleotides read TGCGCCAGCAGCTCTGGCCCGGGGGGCTACGAGCAGTACTTC. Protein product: CASSSGPGGYEQYF.

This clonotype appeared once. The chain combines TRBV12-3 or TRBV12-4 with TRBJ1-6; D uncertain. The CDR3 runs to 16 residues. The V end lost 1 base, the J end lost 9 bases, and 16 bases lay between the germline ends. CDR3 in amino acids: CASSLEGRADSSPLHF. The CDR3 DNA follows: TGTGCCAGCAGTTTAGAGGGAAGGGCCGATAGTTCACCCCTCCACTTT.

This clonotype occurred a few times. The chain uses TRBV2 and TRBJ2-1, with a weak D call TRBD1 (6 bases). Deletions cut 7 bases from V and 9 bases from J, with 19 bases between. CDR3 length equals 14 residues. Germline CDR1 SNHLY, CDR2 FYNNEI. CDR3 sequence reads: CASTLLEGVGEQFF. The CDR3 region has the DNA TGTGCCAGCACTCTACTAGAGGGGGTTGGTGAGCAGTTCTTC.

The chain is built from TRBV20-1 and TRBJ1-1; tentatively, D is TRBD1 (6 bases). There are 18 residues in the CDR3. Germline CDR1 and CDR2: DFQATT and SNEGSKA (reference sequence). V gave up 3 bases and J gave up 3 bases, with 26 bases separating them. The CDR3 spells CSASQILTCRGRDTEAFF. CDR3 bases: TGCAGTGCTAGCCAGATCCTGACCTGCAGGGGAAGGGACACTGAAGCTTTCTTT.